This TCR beta chain emerged from a study of radiation and T cells in renal cell carcinoma. General study findings and limits: From baseline, blood top tumor clonotypes peaked at 2 weeks post-radiation.

Using immunoSEQ multiplex PCR, the repertoire was profiled, and TCRdb retains in-frame clones only, with some absent. This table holds around 81,000 clones, roughly 80% found once. The germline V and J ends were trimmed by 5 bases and 0 bases, with 7 bases remaining between them. Germline CDR1 reads SGHTA; CDR2 reads FQGNSA. The CDR3 sequence is 13 residues long. Points on this clone: Antigen unknown.

Time point defined: blood 4 weeks post-SBRT, at nephrectomy. The treatment was: 15 Gy SBRT to primary tumor, nephrectomy 4 weeks later. Nephrectomy followed 15 Gy stereotactic body radiation by 4 weeks. Radiation-treated patients gave blood at baseline, week 2 and week 4. The rearrangement links TRBV7-2 to TRBJ1-1; D remains ambiguous. The origin of this receptor is a man aged 45-65 years with renal cell carcinoma. The material sequenced was blood, taken from a patient whose treatment included radiotherapy and nephrectomy. CDR3 in amino acids: CASSTNMNTEAFF. CDR3 nucleotides: TGTGCCAGCAGCACGAATATGAACACTGAAGCTTTCTTT.